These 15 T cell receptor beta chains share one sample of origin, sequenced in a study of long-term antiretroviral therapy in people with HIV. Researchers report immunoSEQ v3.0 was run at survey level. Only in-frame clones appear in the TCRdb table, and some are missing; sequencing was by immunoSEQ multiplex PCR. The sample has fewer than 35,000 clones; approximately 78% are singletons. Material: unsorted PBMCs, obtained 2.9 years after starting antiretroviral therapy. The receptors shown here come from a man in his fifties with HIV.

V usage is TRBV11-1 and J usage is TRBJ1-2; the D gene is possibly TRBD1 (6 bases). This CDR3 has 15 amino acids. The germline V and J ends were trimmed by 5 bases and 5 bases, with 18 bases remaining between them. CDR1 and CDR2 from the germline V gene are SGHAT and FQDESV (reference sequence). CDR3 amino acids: CASSPSTGKGYGYTF. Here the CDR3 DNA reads TGTGCCAGCAGCCCAAGCACAGGGAAAGGTTATGGCTACACCTTC.

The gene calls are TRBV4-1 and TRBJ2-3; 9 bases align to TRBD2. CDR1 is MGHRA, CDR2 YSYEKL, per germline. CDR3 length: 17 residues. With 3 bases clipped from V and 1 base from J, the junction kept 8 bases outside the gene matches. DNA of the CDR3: TGCGCCAGCAGCCAGGATTTCTCTAGCGGGGGCACAGATACGCAGTATTTT. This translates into CASSQDFSSGGTDTQYF.

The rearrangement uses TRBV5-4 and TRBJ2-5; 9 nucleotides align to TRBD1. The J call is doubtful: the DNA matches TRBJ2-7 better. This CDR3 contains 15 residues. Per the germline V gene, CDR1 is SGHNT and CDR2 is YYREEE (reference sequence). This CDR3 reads CASSFPGTGRNEQYF. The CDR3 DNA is TGTGCCAGCAGCTTCCCCGGGACAGGGCGGAACGAGCAGTACTTC.

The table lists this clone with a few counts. CDR3: CARSRHGTSGRYNEQFF. The DNA of the CDR3 is TGTGCCAGAAGCCGACATGGGACTAGCGGGCGTTACAATGAGCAGTTCTTC. This rearrangement joins TRBV7-5 to TRBJ2-1; the D call in the table, TRBD2, was not verified against the DNA. TRBV7-5 is a listed pseudogene. There are 17 residues in the CDR3.

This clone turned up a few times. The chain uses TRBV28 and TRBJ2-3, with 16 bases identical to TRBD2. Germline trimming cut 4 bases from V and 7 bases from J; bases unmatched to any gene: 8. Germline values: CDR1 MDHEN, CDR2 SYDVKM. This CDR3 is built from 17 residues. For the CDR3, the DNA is TGTGCCAGCAGTTCCTCGGGACTAGCGGGGGGGCAATATACGCAGTATTTT. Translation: CASSSSGLAGGQYTQYF.

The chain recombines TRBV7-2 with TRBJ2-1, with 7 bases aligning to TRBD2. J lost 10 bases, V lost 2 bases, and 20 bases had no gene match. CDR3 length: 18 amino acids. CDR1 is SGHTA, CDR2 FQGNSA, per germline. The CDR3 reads CASSLRDGGGGSSGEQFF. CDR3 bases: TGTGCCAGCAGCTTACGTGACGGTGGGGGGGGTTCATCTGGAGAGCAGTTCTTC.

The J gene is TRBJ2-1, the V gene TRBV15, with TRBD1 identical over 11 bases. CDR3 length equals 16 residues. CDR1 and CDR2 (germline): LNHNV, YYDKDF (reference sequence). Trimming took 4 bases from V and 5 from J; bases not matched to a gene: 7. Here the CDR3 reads CATSTSDRGLHNEQFF. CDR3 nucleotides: TGTGCCACCAGCACCTCGGACAGGGGGCTTCACAATGAGCAGTTCTTC.

Here the CDR3 DNA reads TGTGCCAGCAAAGGACAGGGGAATCAGCCCCAGCATTTT. This codes for CASKGQGNQPQHF. The chain joins TRBV2 to TRBJ1-5; 9 bases are a match to TRBD1. V lost 7 bases to trimming and J lost 4 bases; unmatched junction nucleotides: 2. The germline gives CDR1 SNHLY, CDR2 FYNNEI. There are 13 residues in the CDR3. Combining the CDR3 with reference TRBV2 and TRBJ1-5 gives the whole variable domain EPEVTQTPSHQVTQMGQEVILRCVPISNHLYFYWYRQILGQKVEFLVSFYNNEISEKSEIFDDQFSVERPDGSNFTLKIRSTKLEDSAMYFCASKGQGNQPQHFGDGTRLSIL.

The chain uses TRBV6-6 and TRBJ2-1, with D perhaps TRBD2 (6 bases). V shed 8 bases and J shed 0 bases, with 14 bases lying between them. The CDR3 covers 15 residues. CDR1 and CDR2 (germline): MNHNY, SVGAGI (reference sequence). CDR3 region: CASATGGSSYNEQFF. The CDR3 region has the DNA TGTGCCAGCGCAACTGGGGGGAGCTCCTACAATGAGCAGTTCTTC.

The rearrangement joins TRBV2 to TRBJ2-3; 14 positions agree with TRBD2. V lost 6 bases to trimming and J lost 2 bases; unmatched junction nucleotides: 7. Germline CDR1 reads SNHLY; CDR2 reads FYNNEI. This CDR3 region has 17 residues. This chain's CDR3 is CASREGLAGAFTDTQYF. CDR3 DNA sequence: TGTGCCAGCAGGGAGGGACTAGCGGGGGCTTTCACAGATACGCAGTATTTT.

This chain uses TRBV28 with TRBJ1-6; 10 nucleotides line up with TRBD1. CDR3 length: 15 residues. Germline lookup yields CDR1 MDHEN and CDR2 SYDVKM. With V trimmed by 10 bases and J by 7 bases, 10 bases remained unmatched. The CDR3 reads CAIAPGQGLNSPLHF. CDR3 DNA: TGTGCCATCGCCCCGGGACAGGGGTTGAATTCACCCCTCCACTTT.

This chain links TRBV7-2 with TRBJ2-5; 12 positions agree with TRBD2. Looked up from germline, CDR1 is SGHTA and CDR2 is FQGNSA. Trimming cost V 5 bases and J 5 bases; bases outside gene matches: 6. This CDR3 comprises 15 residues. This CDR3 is CASSASGGAVETQYF. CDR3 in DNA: TGTGCCAGCAGCGCTAGCGGGGGGGCCGTGGAGACCCAGTACTTC.

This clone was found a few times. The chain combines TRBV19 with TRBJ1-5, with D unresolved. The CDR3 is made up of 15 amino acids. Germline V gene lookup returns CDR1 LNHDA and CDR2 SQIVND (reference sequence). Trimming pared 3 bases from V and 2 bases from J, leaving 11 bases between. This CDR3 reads CASSMERAGNQPQHF. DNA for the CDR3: TGTGCCAGTAGTATGGAAAGGGCGGGCAATCAGCCCCAGCATTTT.

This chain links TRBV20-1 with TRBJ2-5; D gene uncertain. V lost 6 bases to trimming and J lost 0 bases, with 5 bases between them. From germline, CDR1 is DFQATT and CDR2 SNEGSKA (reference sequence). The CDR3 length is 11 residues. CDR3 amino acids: CSASYQETQYF. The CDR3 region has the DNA TGCAGTGCCTCGTACCAAGAGACCCAGTACTTC.

The CDR3 region is CASSDRQGAGTEAFF. The CDR3 bases are TGTGCCAGCAGTGATCGACAGGGGGCAGGCACTGAAGCTTTCTTT. The chain is built from TRBV6-1 and TRBJ1-1, with TRBD1 matching over 10 bases. CDR3 length: 15 residues. The V gene's germline CDR1 is MNHNS and CDR2 SASEGT. J was trimmed by 4 bases and V by 3 bases; bases with no gene match: 5.